This is a list of T cell receptor beta chains from one sample in a study of blood T cell repertoires in COVID-19. Using immunoSEQ multiplex PCR, the repertoire was profiled, and TCRdb retains in-frame clones only, with some absent. The profile covers fewer than 200,000 clones, with roughly 86% appearing a single time and under 8.5% taken by the ten largest. Sequenced material: peripheral blood. The receptors were gathered from a man aged 40-50 years who had recovered from COVID-19. Each CDR3 is given with its conserved first and last residue. D genes are given only for firm matches. Only some rows state a clone size, as once, few, many or a class for expanded clones.

>TRBV6-6|-|TRBJ1-3|-
CASSTRTVLSGNTIYF
TGTGCCAGCAGTACCCGTACAGTCCTCTCTGGAAACACCATATATTTT
>TRBV6-2/TRBV6-3|-|TRBJ1-5|-
CASSTDSGNQPQHF
TGTGCCAGCAGCACCGACAGCGGCAATCAGCCCCAGCATTTT
>TRBV7-2|-|TRBJ1-5|-
CASSPYSNQPQHF
TGTGCCAGCAGCCCCTATAGCAATCAGCCCCAGCATTTT
>TRBV6-6|-|TRBJ2-7|many
CASSYEETSYEQYF
TGTGCCAGCAGTTACGAGGAGACTTCCTACGAGCAGTACTTC
>TRBV5-8|-|TRBJ2-1|-
CASSQNNEQFF
TGTGCCAGCAGTCAAAACAATGAGCAGTTCTTC
>TRBV28|-|TRBJ1-2|-
CASSVTQGGEGYTF
TGTGCCAGCAGTGTTACCCAGGGAGGCGAGGGCTACACCTTC
>TRBV10-3|TRBD1|TRBJ2-7|-
CAIRGGGQGRTYEQYF
TGTGCCATAAGGGGCGGGGGACAGGGTAGGACCTACGAGCAGTACTTC
>TRBV18|-|TRBJ2-3|-
CASSPRTVRDTDTQYF
TGTGCCAGCTCACCAAGGACAGTTCGAGACACAGATACGCAGTATTTT
>TRBV5-4|TRBD2|TRBJ2-3|-
CASSRGGSSDTQYF
TGTGCCAGCAGCCGGGGGGGCTCCTCGGATACGCAGTATTTT
>TRBV2|-|TRBJ1-1|-
CASTYSLPTEAFF
TGTGCCAGCACGTACAGCCTCCCCACTGAAGCTTTCTTT
>TRBV15|-|TRBJ2-5|-
CATGKGAYQETQYF
TGTGCCACCGGGAAAGGGGCGTACCAAGAGACCCAGTACTTC
>TRBV27|-|TRBJ2-7|few
CASSWGGEQYF
TGTGCCAGCAGTTGGGGAGGAGAGCAGTACTTC
>TRBV28|TRBD2|TRBJ2-2|-
CASSPPRTSGRATGELFF
TGTGCCAGCAGTCCCCCGAGGACTAGCGGGAGGGCCACCGGGGAGCTGTTTTTT
>TRBV11-2|-|TRBJ1-4|-
CASSRGHRRLGTNEKLFF
TGTGCCAGCAGCCGGGGACACCGACGGTTAGGAACTAATGAAAAACTGTTTTTT
>TRBV19|TRBD2|TRBJ2-5|-
CASSPGTSGIHRGETQYF
TGTGCCAGTAGTCCAGGGACTAGCGGGATTCATCGGGGGGAGACCCAGTACTTC
>TRBV19|TRBD2|TRBJ2-7|-
CASSRGGVESSYEQYF
TGTGCCAGTAGTCGTGGGGGGGTGGAAAGCTCCTACGAGCAGTACTTC
>TRBV24-1|-|TRBJ2-1|-
CATSEGHEQFF
TGTGCCACCAGTGAGGGGCATGAGCAGTTCTTC
>TRBV6-2/TRBV6-3|TRBD2|TRBJ2-7|-
CASSPRGGYEQYF
TGTGCCAGCAGTCCCCGGGGGGGCTACGAGCAGTACTTC
>TRBV6-6|-|TRBJ1-2|few
CASRVTPGEGYTF
TGTGCCAGCAGGGTCACACCCGGGGAAGGCTACACCTTC
>TRBV7-9|TRBD2|TRBJ2-5|-
CASSSHWGAAGGETQYF
TGTGCCAGCAGCTCCCATTGGGGTGCAGCGGGAGGGGAGACCCAGTACTTC
>TRBV9|TRBD1|TRBJ2-3|-
CASSDTGGGTDTQYF
TGTGCCAGCAGCGATACAGGGGGCGGCACAGATACGCAGTATTTT
>TRBV6-4|TRBD2|TRBJ2-1|-
CASSDFGSGGLDEQFF
TGTGCCAGCAGTGACTTTGGTAGCGGGGGGTTGGATGAGCAGTTCTTC
>TRBV4-2|TRBD1|TRBJ2-1|-
CASSPKSGTGSRNEQFF
TGTGCCAGCAGCCCCAAGTCCGGGACAGGGTCTAGGAATGAGCAGTTCTTC
>TRBV28|-|TRBJ2-3|-
CASSSRVPDTQYF
TGTGCCAGCAGTTCCAGGGTCCCAGATACGCAGTATTTT
>TRBV7-6|TRBD1|TRBJ2-7|-
CASSQGQSYEQYF
TGTGCCAGCAGCCAGGGACAGTCCTACGAGCAGTACTTC
>TRBV4-1|-|TRBJ2-3|-
CASSHPGYESTDTQYF
TGCGCCAGCAGCCATCCGGGGTATGAGTCGACAGATACGCAGTATTTT
>TRBV2|TRBD1|TRBJ1-1|-
CASSGTGVDTEAFF
TGTGCCAGCAGTGGGACAGGGGTAGACACTGAAGCTTTCTTT
>TRBV18|-|TRBJ2-3|-
CASSPGRSDTQYF
TGTGCCAGCTCACCGGGGAGATCAGATACGCAGTATTTT
>TRBV7-9|-|TRBJ1-1|-
CASSFWTGTEAFF
TGTGCCAGCAGCTTCTGGACGGGGACTGAAGCTTTCTTT
>TRBV9|-|TRBJ1-3|-
CASTRSGNTIYF
TGTGCCAGCACCAGATCTGGAAACACCATATATTTT
>TRBV5-6|-|TRBJ2-7|-
CASSPATHTGVDYEQYF
TGTGCCAGCAGCCCCGCCACACACACAGGAGTGGACTACGAGCAGTACTTC
>TRBV6-1|TRBD1|TRBJ1-2|-
CASSDWTGNYGYTF
TGTGCCAGCAGCGATTGGACAGGGAACTATGGCTACACCTTC
>TRBV27|TRBD1|TRBJ1-5|-
CASSYSGTGANQPQHF
TGTGCCAGCAGTTACTCCGGGACAGGGGCAAATCAGCCCCAGCATTTT
>TRBV4-3|-|TRBJ2-7|few
CASSQDNQGYYEQYF
TGCGCCAGCAGCCAAGATAACCAGGGATACTACGAGCAGTACTTC
>TRBV7-2|TRBD2|TRBJ2-3|-
CASSLARGLAGVTQYF
TGTGCCAGCAGCTTAGCGCGAGGACTAGCGGGAGTTACGCAGTATTTT
>TRBV30|-|TRBJ1-2|-
CAWSPPGYGYTF
TGTGCCTGGAGTCCACCCGGCTATGGCTACACCTTC
>TRBV5-1|TRBD1|TRBJ2-1|once
CASSHGTGFYEQFF
TGCGCCAGCAGCCACGGGACAGGGTTCTACGAGCAGTTCTTC
>TRBV7-2|-|TRBJ2-6|-
CASSLFRSGANVLTF
TGTGCCAGCAGCTTATTTCGCTCTGGGGCCAACGTCCTGACTTTC
>TRBV7-9|-|TRBJ1-2|-
CASSSLGRGNYGYTF
TGTGCCAGCAGCTCCCTCGGTCGGGGTAACTATGGCTACACCTTC
>TRBV4-2|-|TRBJ2-3|-
CASSQVLAGGTDTQYF
TGTGCCAGCAGCCAAGTTTTAGCAGGGGGCACAGATACGCAGTATTTT
>TRBV9|-|TRBJ2-5|-
CASSVLAGSETQYF
TGTGCCAGCAGCGTACTGGCAGGATCAGAGACCCAGTACTTC
>TRBV28|-|TRBJ1-5|-
CASSLRGRGNQPQHF
TGTGCCAGCAGTTTACGAGGCCGAGGCAATCAGCCCCAGCATTTT
>TRBV30|TRBD1|TRBJ2-7|-
CAWGHRDRDNEQYF
TGTGCCTGGGGGCACCGGGACAGGGATAACGAGCAGTACTTC
>TRBV6-2/TRBV6-3|TRBD2|TRBJ2-1|-
CASSYTSGRNEQFF
TGTGCCAGCAGTTACACTAGCGGTCGGAATGAGCAGTTCTTC
>TRBV5-6|-|TRBJ1-1|-
CASSRQTLNTEAFF
TGTGCCAGCAGCAGACAGACACTTAACACTGAAGCTTTCTTT
>TRBV5-6|TRBD1|TRBJ2-2|-
CASSLDARQGPGELFF
TGTGCCAGCAGCTTGGACGCGCGACAGGGCCCCGGGGAGCTGTTTTTT
>TRBV7-9|-|TRBJ1-5|few
CASSLEGPNQPQHF
TGTGCCAGCAGCTTAGAGGGGCCTAATCAGCCCCAGCATTTT
>TRBV9|-|TRBJ1-3|-
CASSRGRTVSGNTIYF
TGTGCCAGCAGCCGGGGACGGACAGTCTCTGGAAACACCATATATTTT
>TRBV7-2|-|TRBJ2-1|-
CASSFAPWSENSNEQFF
TGTGCCAGCAGCTTTGCCCCTTGGAGCGAGAACTCCAATGAGCAGTTCTTC
>TRBV29-1|TRBD2|TRBJ2-1|-
CSAGAGTSAYNEQFF
TGCAGCGCTGGGGCCGGGACTAGCGCCTACAATGAGCAGTTCTTC
>TRBV2|TRBD2|TRBJ2-3|-
CASRITSGSTDTQYF
TGTGCCAGCAGAATCACTAGCGGGAGTACAGATACGCAGTATTTT
>TRBV19|-|TRBJ1-1|-
CASSIGGPTEAFF
TGTGCCAGTAGTATAGGGGGCCCTACTGAAGCTTTCTTT
>TRBV12-3/TRBV12-4|-|TRBJ1-1|once
CASCRRGNTEAFF
TGTGCCAGCTGTCGGCGGGGGAACACTGAAGCTTTCTTT
>TRBV7-8|-|TRBJ1-2|-
CASSLMQGTYGYTF
TGTGCCAGCAGCTTAATGCAGGGCACCTATGGCTACACCTTC
>TRBV27|TRBD1|TRBJ1-1|once
CASSLSTGGMNTEAFF
TGTGCCAGCAGTTTATCGACAGGGGGAATGAACACTGAAGCTTTCTTT